What follows are 28 T cell receptor beta chains derived from one specimen sequenced in a study of CD8+ T cells in alopecia areata. Treatment described: oral pan-JAK inhibitor, 5-10 mg twice daily. In each case, RNA was isolated and then reverse transcribed into cDNA as the sequencing template. The protocol was immunoSEQ multiplex PCR, while the TCRdb copy is restricted to in-frame clones and leaves out a portion. The sample holds 190,000 or so clones; roughly 60% are singletons and the top ten take about 5.1%. The material sequenced was CD4+ T cells sorted from blood, taken at week 24, from a patient treated with tofacitinib. The receptors come from a human donor with alopecia areata.

This clone came up a few times. The sample holds other DNA sequences that translate to the same CDR3. The J gene is TRBJ2-3, the V gene TRBV5-4; D is undetermined. The CDR3 contains 13 residues. Germline V gene lookup returns CDR1 SGHNT and CDR2 YYREEE (reference sequence). V was cut by 2 bases and J by 1 base, with 5 bases left in between. CDR3: CASSLDRTDTQYF. CDR3 bases: TGTGCCAGCAGCTTAGACCGCACAGATACGCAGTATTTT.

The chain has TRBV9 and TRBJ2-1, with 10 bases lining up with TRBD2. The V and J ends lost 3 bases and 9 bases, in that order; junction bases with no gene match: 12. CDR3 length equals 16 residues. Germline V gene sequence: CDR1 SGDLS, CDR2 YYNGEE. CDR3 coding DNA: TGTGCCAGCAGCGCGGCCCCAGCGGGGGGGCCGGTTGAGCAGTTCTTC. It yields the protein CASSAAPAGGPVEQFF.

This clone turned up a few times. The V and J genes are TRBV7-3 and TRBJ1-1, with 9 bases that match TRBD1. V shed 4 bases, J shed 7 bases, and the junction held 7 bases outside the gene matches. Germline CDR1 is SGHTA and CDR2 is FQGTGA. This CDR3 contains 14 residues. The DNA for the CDR3 is TGTGCCAGCAGCTCGGGACAGGGTTGGGGTGAAGCTTTCTTT. As protein: CASSSGQGWGEAFF.

The V and J genes are TRBV7-9 and TRBJ2-7; tentatively, D is TRBD2 (5 bases). Trimming removed 0 bases from V and 7 bases from J, with 19 bases in between. The CDR3 spans 16 residues. Germline loops: CDR1 SEHNR, CDR2 FQNEAQ (reference sequence). In DNA form, the CDR3 reads TGTGCCAGCAGCTTAGCGCTTCGACGGGGATACGAGGAGCAGTACTTC. This codes for CASSLALRRGYEEQYF. Combining the CDR3 with reference TRBV7-9 and TRBJ2-7 gives the whole variable domain DTGVSQNPRHKITKRGQNVTFRCDPISEHNRLYWYRQTLGQGPEFLTYFQNEAQLEKSRLLSDRFSAERPKGSFSTLEIQRTEQGDSAMYLCASSLALRRGYEEQYFGPGTRLTVT.

The chain uses TRBV4-1 and TRBJ2-3; 12 nucleotides line up with TRBD2. Germline trimming cut 0 bases from V and 2 bases from J; bases unmatched to any gene: 15. CDR1 is MGHRA, CDR2 YSYEKL, per germline. The CDR3 runs to 21 residues. CDR3 sequence reads: CASSQDRYGLAGGRVTDTQYF. The CDR3 DNA reads TGCGCCAGCAGCCAAGATCGGTATGGTCTAGCGGGAGGGCGGGTCACAGATACGCAGTATTTT.

The gene calls are TRBV6-5 and TRBJ2-5; tentative D call: TRBD2 (6 bases). Trimming removed 5 bases from V and 11 bases from J, with 24 bases in between. CDR1 and CDR2 (germline): MNHEY, SVGAGI. The CDR3 is 15 residues long. CDR3 in DNA: TGTGCCAGCAGTCGGGGCGTATATGGCGGGGCAGAGCAGTACTTC. The encoded protein is CASSRGVYGGAEQYF.

DNA of the CDR3: TGTGCCATCAGTGAGTGGATAGCGGGAGCAGAAGAGACCCAGTACTTC. This codes for CAISEWIAGAEETQYF. The chain joins TRBV10-3 to TRBJ2-5; 9 bases map to TRBD2. The CDR3 runs to 16 residues. Germline CDR1 ENHRY, CDR2 SYGVKD. V was pared by 1 base and J by 3 bases, with 6 bases of the junction left unmatched.

This clone was seen more than once but under ten times. This chain uses TRBV4-2 with TRBJ2-5; maybe TRBD2 (6 bases). The ends were cut back, 1 base at V and 3 bases at J, with 9 bases in the middle. The CDR3 covers 14 residues. Germline lookup yields CDR1 LGHNA and CDR2 YNFKEQ. The CDR3 is CASSQVGGEETQYF. The CDR3 coding sequence is TGTGCCAGCAGCCAAGTAGGCGGGGAAGAGACCCAGTACTTC.

The J gene is TRBJ2-7, the V gene TRBV20-1, with D perhaps TRBD1 or TRBD2 (5 bases each). Germline V lookup: CDR1 DFQATT, CDR2 SNEGSKA (reference sequence). The V and J ends lost 6 bases and 7 bases respectively, with 13 bases between them. The CDR3 runs to 11 residues. DNA for the CDR3: TGCAGTGCCTTTTGGGGGAATGAGCAGTACTTC. Residues: CSAFWGNEQYF.

A word on this clone: Other nucleotide sequences in the sample specify the same CDR3. The J gene is TRBJ2-5, the V gene TRBV19; D is uncertain. CDR3 length equals 11 residues. Trimming took off 6 bases at V and 2 bases at J, with 4 bases between the two ends. Per germline, CDR1 LNHDA and CDR2 SQIVND (reference sequence). CDR3 residues: CASSLQETQYF. For the CDR3, the DNA is TGTGCCAGTAGCCTACAAGAGACCCAGTACTTC.

This chain uses TRBV5-5 with TRBJ2-2; no reliable D call. The CDR3 contains 12 residues. The germline V gene has CDR1 SGHKS and CDR2 YYEKEE (reference sequence). Deletions cut 5 bases from V and 6 bases from J, with 8 bases between. This CDR3 reads CASSLGPGELFF. The CDR3 DNA sequence: TGTGCCAGCAGTTTAGGGCCCGGGGAGCTGTTTTTT.

The chain recombines TRBV30 with TRBJ2-7, with D perhaps assigned TRBD1 or TRBD2 (5 bases each). The CDR3 sequence is 12 residues long. Germline CDR1 reads GTSNPN; CDR2 reads SVGIG (reference sequence). V lost 0 bases and J lost 6, with 9 bases in between. CDR3 sequence (DNA): TGTGCCTGGAGTGTGGCAGGGACCGAGCAGTACTTC. This gives the protein CAWSVAGTEQYF.

The CDR3 spells CASSKIRSTGELFF. CDR3 nucleotides: TGTGCCAGCAGCAAAATCAGAAGCACCGGGGAGCTGTTTTTT. The rearrangement links TRBV21-1 to TRBJ2-2; TRBD1 is taken as the D call from the table, unchecked against the DNA. TRBV21-1 corresponds to a pseudogene. The CDR3 contains 14 residues.

The rearrangement uses TRBV4-2 and TRBJ2-5; D is possibly TRBD1 (5 bases). Trimming left V 1 base short and J 5 bases short, with 11 bases between. CDR3 length: 14 amino acids. From germline, CDR1 is LGHNA and CDR2 YNFKEQ. CDR3 DNA: TGTGCCAGCAGCCAAGTTAGGGGAATGGAGACCCAGTACTTC. It encodes CASSQVRGMETQYF.

The genes are TRBV6-5 and TRBJ2-5; the D is unclear. V was trimmed by 5 bases and J by 2 bases, leaving 15 bases between them. Germline V gives CDR1 MNHEY, CDR2 SVGAGI. The CDR3 extends over 15 amino acids. Written as DNA, the CDR3 is TGTGCCAGCAGTCCGTCCCGGACGGCTCAAGAGACCCAGTACTTC. Its protein is CASSPSRTAQETQYF.

This clone was detected only a few times. This sequence joins TRBV9 and TRBJ1-1, with D possibly matching TRBD1 (5 bases). V dropped 0 bases and J dropped 4 bases, with 16 bases sitting between them. The CDR3 extends over 16 amino acids. Germline V lookup: CDR1 SGDLS, CDR2 YYNGEE. In DNA, the CDR3 is TGTGCCAGCAGCGTAGGCGGTGGCAGGGTGGTCACTGAAGCTTTCTTT. Encoded protein: CASSVGGGRVVTEAFF.

With respect to this clone: One end of the junction fails to match germline, which may point to a read error. The chain recombines TRBV2 with TRBJ2-1, with a tentative D call TRBD1 (5 bases). The CDR3 extends over 14 amino acids. CDR1 SNHLY and CDR2 FYNNEI come from the germline V gene. As DNA, the CDR3 is TGTGCCAGCAGGGAAGGTGGGGCTTACAATGAGCAGTTCTTC. Translation: CASREGGAYNEQFF. The complete variable domain, with remaining parts taken from reference TRBV2 and TRBJ2-1, reads EPEVTQTPSHQVTQMGQEVILRCVPISNHLYFYWYRQILGQKVEFLVSFYNNEISEKSEIFDDQFSVERPDGSNFTLKIRSTKLEDSAMYFCASREGGAYNEQFFGPGTRLTVL.

The CDR3 DNA follows: TGTGCCAGCAGTACCCCCCGTTACGGGGCTTCACCCCTCCACTTT. It codes for CASSTPRYGASPLHF. The V gene is TRBV7-2, the J gene TRBJ1-6, with a weak D call TRBD1 (5 bases). This CDR3 has 15 residues. Per germline, CDR1 SGHTA and CDR2 FQGNSA. The V and J ends lost 6 bases and 9 bases respectively, with 18 bases between them.

This clone was observed a few times. The chain joins TRBV7-9 to TRBJ2-7, with D maybe TRBD2 (6 bases). Germline V gene lookup returns CDR1 SEHNR and CDR2 FQNEAQ (reference sequence). Trimming cost V 3 bases and J 0 bases, with 9 bases left between them. The CDR3 has 14 amino acids. Written as DNA, the CDR3 is TGTGCCAGCAGCTTGGTGGACTACTCCTACGAGCAGTACTTC. As protein: CASSLVDYSYEQYF. Full variable domain (missing parts from reference TRBV7-9 and TRBJ2-7): DTGVSQNPRHKITKRGQNVTFRCDPISEHNRLYWYRQTLGQGPEFLTYFQNEAQLEKSRLLSDRFSAERPKGSFSTLEIQRTEQGDSAMYLCASSLVDYSYEQYFGPGTRLTVT.

This clone was detected once. This chain joins TRBV5-1 and TRBJ1-1, with TRBD1 identical over 8 bases. With V trimmed by 4 bases and J by 4 bases, 9 bases remained unmatched. Germline CDR1 is SGHRS and CDR2 is YFSETQ. The CDR3 totals 15 residues. CDR3 sequence reads: CASSLGAGGLTEAFF. CDR3 nucleotides: TGCGCCAGCAGCCTGGGAGCAGGGGGCCTCACTGAAGCTTTCTTT.

The chain recombines TRBV4-3 with TRBJ2-5; possible D gene TRBD2, 6 bases. The CDR3 runs to 14 residues. The V end lost 1 base, the J end lost 5 bases, and 11 bases lay between the germline ends. The germline gives CDR1 LGHNA, CDR2 YSLEER. The CDR3 sequence is CASSQGSGGETQYF. CDR3 DNA sequence: TGCGCCAGCAGCCAAGGGAGCGGAGGGGAGACCCAGTACTTC.

This clone was recorded once. V is TRBV29-1 and J is TRBJ2-2, with D tentatively TRBD1 or TRBD2 (5 bases each). CDR1 and CDR2 (germline): SQVTM, ANQGSEA. This CDR3 contains 16 residues. Trimming shortened V by 3 bases and J by 1 base, and 15 bases separated the two germline ends. CDR3 DNA: TGCAGCGTTGAGTTCGGGGCGGCGGAGAACACCGGGGAGCTGTTTTTT. It specifies CSVEFGAAENTGELFF.

This chain connects TRBV2 to TRBJ1-2; unclear D gene. Germline V gene lookup returns CDR1 SNHLY and CDR2 FYNNEI. CDR3 length: 11 amino acids. Trimming removed 3 bases at V and 7 bases at J, with 6 bases between. CDR3 DNA: TGTGCCAGCAGTGACTCGGTTGGCTACACCTTC. Translated, it gives CASSDSVGYTF.

J is TRBJ2-5 and V is TRBV10-3; TRBD1 might be the D (6 bases). V was trimmed by 0 bases and J by 5 bases, leaving 16 bases between them. The CDR3 is 16 residues long. Germline V gene lookup returns CDR1 ENHRY and CDR2 SYGVKD. CDR3 sequence reads: CAISESDRKMGETQYF. CDR3 DNA sequence: TGTGCCATCAGTGAGTCGGACAGAAAGATGGGGGAGACCCAGTACTTC.

The rearrangement links TRBV11-2 to TRBJ1-1; TRBD1 agrees at 8 bases. The junction had 5 bases not matched to a gene; V was cut back by 1 base and J by 4 bases. There are 15 residues in the CDR3. Germline CDR1 SGHAT, CDR2 FQNNGV. The DNA for the CDR3 is TGTGCCAGCAGCTTAGTACAGGGGGGTAGCACTGAAGCTTTCTTT. It is translated as CASSLVQGGSTEAFF.

CDR3 nucleotides: TGTGCCAGCAGCTTCGATGAGCAGTTCTTC. This gives the protein CASSFDEQFF. The chain joins TRBV13 to TRBJ2-1; no reliable D call. The CDR3 is made up of 10 amino acids. CDR1 is PRHDT and CDR2 is FYEKMQ in the germline V gene (reference sequence). V was cut by 3 bases and J by 8 bases, with 2 bases left in between.

The chain carries TRBV14 and TRBJ2-6, with no clear D. CDR3 length: 15 residues. V lost 3 bases to trimming and J lost 3 bases, with 9 bases between them. Looked up from germline, CDR1 is SGHDN and CDR2 is FVKESK. CDR3 in amino acids: CASSHLRVGANVLTF. In DNA, the CDR3 is TGTGCCAGCAGCCATCTAAGGGTTGGGGCCAACGTCCTGACTTTC.

V is TRBV30 and J is TRBJ1-1; D gene uncertain. Germline V CDR1 and CDR2: GTSNPN, SVGIG (reference sequence). V was cut by 3 bases and J by 3 bases, with 14 bases left in between. The CDR3 runs 14 residues. This CDR3 reads CAWRTRGDYTEAFF. The CDR3 DNA reads TGTGCCTGGAGGACGCGGGGAGACTACACTGAAGCTTTCTTT.